The following is a T cell receptor (beta chain) sequence with its context. Being one base from a much bigger clone, this may be a read error. Whenever a sample was processed, at least 7 million PBMCs were isolated. The data were taken from a study of blood T cells in healthy people across ages. CDR1 SGHRS and CDR2 YFSETQ come from the germline V gene. The CDR3 has 16 residues. A J-beta primer mix and a sample-barcoded 5' primer were used in a second PCR of roughly 7 to 12 cycles. Every cDNA molecule bore a tag from a template-switch adaptor containing 12 random nucleotides. MiXCR, applied by TCRdb to the 5' RACE reads, yields one record per CDR3 protein. The sample shows approximately 670,000 distinct CDR3 sequences, 40% to 45% of them seen only once.

The sequencing sample was made of blood. The chain employs TRBV5-1 and TRBJ2-4; 11 bases fit TRBD2. The sequence came from a man older than 75 in good health. The CDR3 bases are TGCGACAGCAGCTTGAATAGCGGGAGGGCCCAGAATGAGCAGTACTTC. Its protein is CDSSLNSGRAQNEQYF. The variable domain in full, completed from reference TRBV5-1 and TRBJ2-4, reads KAGVTQTPRYLIKTRGQQVTLSCSPISGHRSVSWYQQTPGQGLQFLFEYFSETQRNKGNFPGRFSGRQFSNSRSEMNVSTLELGDSALYLCDSSLNSGRAQNEQYFGAGTRLSVL.